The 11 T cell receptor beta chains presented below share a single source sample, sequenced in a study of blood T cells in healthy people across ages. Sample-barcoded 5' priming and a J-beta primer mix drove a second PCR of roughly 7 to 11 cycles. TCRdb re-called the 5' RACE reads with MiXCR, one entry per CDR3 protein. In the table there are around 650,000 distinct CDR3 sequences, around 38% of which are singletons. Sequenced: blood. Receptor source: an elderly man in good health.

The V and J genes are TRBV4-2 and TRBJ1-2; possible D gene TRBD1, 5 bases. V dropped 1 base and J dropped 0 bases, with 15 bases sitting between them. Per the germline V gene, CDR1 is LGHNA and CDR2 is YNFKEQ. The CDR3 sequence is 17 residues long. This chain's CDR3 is CASSQASDRPANYGYTF. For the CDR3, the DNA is TGTGCCAGCAGCCAAGCCTCCGACAGACCAGCTAACTATGGCTACACCTTC.

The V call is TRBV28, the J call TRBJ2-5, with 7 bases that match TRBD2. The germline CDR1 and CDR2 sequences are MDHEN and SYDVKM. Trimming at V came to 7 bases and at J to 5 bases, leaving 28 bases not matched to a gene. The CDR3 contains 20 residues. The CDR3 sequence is CASTIQRLTGRGGRLETQYF. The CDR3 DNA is TGTGCCAGCACCATACAACGACTGACCGGGCGAGGCGGGAGATTGGAGACCCAGTACTTC. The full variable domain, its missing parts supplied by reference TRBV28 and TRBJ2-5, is DVKVTQSSRYLVKRTGEKVFLECVQDMDHENMFWYRQDPGLGLRLIYFSYDVKMKEKGDIPEGYSVSREKKERFSLILESASTNQTSMYLCASTIQRLTGRGGRLETQYFGPGTRLLVL.

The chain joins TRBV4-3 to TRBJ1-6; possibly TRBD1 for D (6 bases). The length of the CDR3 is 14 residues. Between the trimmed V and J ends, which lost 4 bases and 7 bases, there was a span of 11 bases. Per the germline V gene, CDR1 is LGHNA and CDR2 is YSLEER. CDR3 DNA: TGCGCCAGCAGCCGGACAGAGCTAAATTCACCCCTCCACTTT. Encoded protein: CASSRTELNSPLHF.

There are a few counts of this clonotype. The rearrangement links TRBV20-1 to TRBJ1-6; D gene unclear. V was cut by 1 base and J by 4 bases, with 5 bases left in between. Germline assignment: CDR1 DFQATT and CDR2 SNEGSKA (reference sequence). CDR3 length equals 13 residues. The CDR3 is CSARGGYNSPLHF. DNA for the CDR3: TGCAGTGCTAGAGGCGGGTATAATTCACCCCTCCACTTT.

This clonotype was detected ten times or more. The CDR3 region has the DNA TGTGCCAGCAGACCGGGACTAGCGCCGGGGGATACGCAGTATTTT. Amino acids: CASRPGLAPGDTQYF. The chain carries TRBV25-1 and TRBJ2-3; 10 bases agree with TRBD2. Losses at the gene ends were 6 bases for V and 6 bases for J; bases not matched to a gene: 9. This CDR3 comprises 15 residues. Germline values: CDR1 MGHDK, CDR2 SYGVNS. The full variable domain, in which reference TRBV25-1 and TRBJ2-3 provide the parts outside the CDR3, is EADIYQTPRYLVIGTGKKITLECSQTMGHDKMYWYQQDPGMELHLIHYSYGVNSTEKGDLSSESTVSRIRTEHFPLTLESARPSHTSQYLCASRPGLAPGDTQYFGPGTRLTVL.

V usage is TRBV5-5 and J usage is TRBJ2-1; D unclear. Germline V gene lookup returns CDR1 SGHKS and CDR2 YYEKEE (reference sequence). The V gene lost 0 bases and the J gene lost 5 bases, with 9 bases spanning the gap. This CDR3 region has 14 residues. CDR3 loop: CASSLALVDNEQFF. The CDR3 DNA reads TGTGCCAGCAGCTTGGCGTTGGTGGACAATGAGCAGTTCTTC.

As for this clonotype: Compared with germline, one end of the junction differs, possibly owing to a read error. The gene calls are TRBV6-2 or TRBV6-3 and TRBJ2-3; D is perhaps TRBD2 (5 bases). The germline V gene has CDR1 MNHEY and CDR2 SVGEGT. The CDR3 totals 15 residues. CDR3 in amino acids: CAGSYGRVPADTQYF. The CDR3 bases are TGTGCCGGCAGTTACGGGCGGGTTCCTGCAGATACGCAGTATTTT.

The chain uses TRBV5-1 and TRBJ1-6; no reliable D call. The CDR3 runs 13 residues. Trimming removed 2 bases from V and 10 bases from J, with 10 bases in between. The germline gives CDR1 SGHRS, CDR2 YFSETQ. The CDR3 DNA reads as TGCGCCAGCAGCTTTGGCTATGGATCACCCCTCCACTTT. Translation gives CASSFGYGSPLHF. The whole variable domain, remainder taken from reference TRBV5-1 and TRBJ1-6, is KAGVTQTPRYLIKTRGQQVTLSCSPISGHRSVSWYQQTPGQGLQFLFEYFSETQRNKGNFPGRFSGRQFSNSRSEMNVSTLELGDSALYLCASSFGYGSPLHFGNGTRLTVT.

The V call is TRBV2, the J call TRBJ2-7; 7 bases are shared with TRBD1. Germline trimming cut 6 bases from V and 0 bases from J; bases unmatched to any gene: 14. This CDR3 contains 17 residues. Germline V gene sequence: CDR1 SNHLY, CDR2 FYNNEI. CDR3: CASSQDPGQSSSYEQYF. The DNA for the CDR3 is TGTGCCAGCAGCCAAGACCCGGGACAGTCGAGCTCCTACGAGCAGTACTTC.

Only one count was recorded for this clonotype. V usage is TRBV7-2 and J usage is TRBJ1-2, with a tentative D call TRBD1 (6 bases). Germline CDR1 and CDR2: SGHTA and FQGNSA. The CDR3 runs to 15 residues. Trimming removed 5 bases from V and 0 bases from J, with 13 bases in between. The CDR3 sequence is CASSQTGNPNYGYTF. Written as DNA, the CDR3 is TGTGCCAGCAGCCAAACAGGGAATCCTAACTATGGCTACACCTTC.

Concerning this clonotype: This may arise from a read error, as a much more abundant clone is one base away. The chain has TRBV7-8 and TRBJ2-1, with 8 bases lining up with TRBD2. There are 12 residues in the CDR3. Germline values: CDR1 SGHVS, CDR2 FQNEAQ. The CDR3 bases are TGTGCCAACAGCTTAGCGGGACACACGCAGTTCTTC. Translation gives CANSLAGHTQFF. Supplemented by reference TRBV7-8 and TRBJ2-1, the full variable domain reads GAGVSQSPRYKVAKRGQDVALRCDPISGHVSLFWYQQALGQGPEFLTYFQNEAQLDKSGLPSDRFFAERPEGSVSTLKIQRTQQEDSAVYLCANSLAGHTQFFGPGTRLTVL.